One and the same sample provided the 26 T cell receptor beta chains below, sequenced in a study of human T cells and chemical hapten exposure. From the RACE reads, TCRdb called clonotypes with MiXCR, one entry per CDR3 protein. The table lists roughly 52,000 distinct CDR3 sequences, 9.9% of them singletons. Time point reported: patch test 2, 6 weeks after DPC sensitization. As to treatment: therapeutic diphenylcyclopropenone sensitization with weekly scalp DPC. Specimen: whole blood, collected in connection with sensitization to the hapten diphenylcyclopropenone (DPC). Source of these receptors: a woman between 50 and 59 years old with alopecia areata. Some clones in this sample may be carry-over from other donors' samples.

The CDR3 spells CASSLLFREGGTGELFF. In DNA form, the CDR3 reads TGTGCCAGCAGTTTACTGTTTCGGGAGGGAGGCACCGGGGAGCTGTTTTTT. The chain links TRBV27 to TRBJ2-2; TRBD2 aligns across 8 bases. Unmatched junction bases numbered 9, after V lost 2 bases and J lost 4 bases. Germline V CDR1 and CDR2: MNHEY, SMNVEV (reference sequence). This CDR3 is 17 amino acids long.

This clonotype was recorded at least ten times. This chain joins TRBV18 and TRBJ2-1; tentatively, D is TRBD1 or TRBD2 (6 bases each). V was shortened by 3 bases and J by 2 bases, with 14 bases between the two germline ends. The CDR3 is 16 residues long. Looked up from germline, CDR1 is KGHSH and CDR2 is LQKENI. The CDR3, as DNA: TGTGCCAGCTCACCCACGGGGGCTGTGACCTACAATGAGCAGTTCTTC. Its protein product is CASSPTGAVTYNEQFF. The whole variable domain, remainder taken from reference TRBV18 and TRBJ2-1, is NAGVMQNPRHLVRRRGQEARLRCSPMKGHSHVYWYRQLPEEGLKFMVYLQKENIIDESGMPKERFSAEFPKEGPSILRIQQVVRGDSAAYFCASSPTGAVTYNEQFFGPGTRLTVL.

This clonotype has ten or more counts. Here the CDR3 reads CASLRTEADGYTF. The CDR3 DNA reads as TGTGCCAGCCTCAGGACAGAGGCGGATGGCTACACCTTC. The V and J genes are TRBV2 and TRBJ1-2; TRBD1 might be the D (6 bases). With 8 bases removed from V and 6 bases from J, the gap between germline ends came to 16 bases. CDR1 is SNHLY, CDR2 FYNNEI, per germline. This CDR3 is 13 amino acids long.

This clonotype came up many times. The gene calls are TRBV14 and TRBJ1-1; 7 positions agree with TRBD1. CDR3 length: 14 residues. The trim removed 4 bases at V and 2 bases at J, leaving 4 bases unmatched. Germline V gene data show CDR1 as SGHDN and CDR2 as FVKESK. CDR3 protein: CASSRGQVNTEAFF. The DNA for the CDR3 is TGTGCCAGCAGCCGAGGACAGGTTAACACTGAAGCTTTCTTT.

This clonotype turned up a few times. This chain joins TRBV11-2 and TRBJ1-1; perhaps TRBD1 as D (5 bases). Trimming removed 5 bases at V and 2 bases at J, with 12 bases between. CDR3 length equals 14 residues. From germline, CDR1 is SGHAT and CDR2 FQNNGV. The CDR3: CASSMGTSNTEAFF. DNA of the CDR3: TGTGCCAGCAGCATGGGGACTTCCAACACTGAAGCTTTCTTT. Combining the CDR3 with reference TRBV11-2 and TRBJ1-1 gives the whole variable domain EAGVAQSPRYKIIEKRQSVAFWCNPISGHATLYWYQQILGQGPKLLIQFQNNGVVDDSQLPKDRFSAERLKGVDSTLKIQPAKLEDSAVYLCASSMGTSNTEAFFGQGTRLTVV.

This clonotype was counted only a few times. The chain carries TRBV6-2 or TRBV6-3 and TRBJ2-3, with TRBD2 matching 7 bases. The CDR3 spans 16 residues. The V gene end was trimmed by 0 bases and the J gene end by 2 bases; junction bases not matched to a gene: 5. Germline V lookup: CDR1 MNHEY, CDR2 SVGEGT. The CDR3 bases are TGTGCCAGCAGTTACTCCCCTAGCGGCCTCACAGATACGCAGTATTTT. Protein sequence: CASSYSPSGLTDTQYF.

The sample holds many counts of this clonotype. The chain carries TRBV5-5 and TRBJ2-2; 8 nucleotides align to TRBD1. The CDR3 is 14 residues long. After removal of 4 bases from V and 4 bases from J, the junction contained 3 bases not matched to a gene. CDR1 and CDR2 (germline): SGHKS, YYEKEE (reference sequence). The CDR3, as DNA: TGTGCCAGCAGCCGACAGGGGATCACCGGGGAGCTGTTTTTT. Protein product: CASSRQGITGELFF. The full variable domain, with the rest looked up from reference TRBV5-5 and TRBJ2-2, is DAGVTQSPTHLIKTRGQQVTLRCSPISGHKSVSWYQQVLGQGPQFIFQYYEKEERGRGNFPDRFSARQFPNYSSELNVNALLLGDSALYLCASSRQGITGELFFGEGSRLTVL.

This clonotype was counted ten times or more. The chain carries TRBV3-1 and TRBJ1-1, with TRBD1 as a possible D gene (5 bases). V lost 1 base, J lost 1 base, and 10 bases lay in between. Germline V gene lookup returns CDR1 LGHDT and CDR2 YNNKEL (reference sequence). There are 15 residues in the CDR3. As DNA, the CDR3 is TGTGCCAGCAGCCAAGTTCGCGGGGGGAACACTGAAGCTTTCTTT. Protein sequence: CASSQVRGGNTEAFF.

This clonotype turned up a few times. V and J are TRBV29-1 and TRBJ2-1; TRBD2 might be the D (6 bases). The V gene's germline CDR1 is SQVTM and CDR2 ANQGSEA. Trimming removed 7 bases at V and 5 bases at J, with 12 bases between. The CDR3 sequence is 12 residues long. CDR3 amino acids: CSARESNNEQFF. CDR3 nucleotides: TGCAGCGCCCGGGAGAGTAACAATGAGCAGTTCTTC.

There are many counts of this clonotype. The rearrangement uses TRBV11-2 and TRBJ1-6; D is unresolved. Germline V gene data show CDR1 as SGHAT and CDR2 as FQNNGV. The CDR3 totals 14 residues. Trimming shortened V by 0 bases and J by 10 bases, and 10 bases separated the two germline ends. CDR3 sequence reads: CASSLDFRNSPLHF. For the CDR3, the DNA is TGTGCCAGCAGCTTAGATTTTCGGAACTCACCCCTCCACTTT.

This clonotype was observed a handful of times. V is TRBV7-9 and J is TRBJ2-1, with TRBD1 identical over 7 bases. Germline trimming cut 0 bases from V and 0 bases from J; bases unmatched to any gene: 2. Germline CDR1 and CDR2: SEHNR and FQNEAQ (reference sequence). The CDR3 is made up of 16 amino acids. The chain's CDR3 is CASSLAGDSSYNEQFF. CDR3 DNA: TGTGCCAGCAGCTTAGCAGGGGACAGCTCCTACAATGAGCAGTTCTTC.

V gene TRBV11-2 combines with J gene TRBJ2-3; 12 bases are a match to TRBD2. The germline gives CDR1 SGHAT, CDR2 FQNNGV. V was pared by 6 bases and J by 4 bases, with 2 bases of the junction left unmatched. This CDR3 has 14 amino acids. CDR3 residues: CASRLAGGPDTQYF. As DNA, the CDR3 is TGTGCCAGCAGGCTAGCGGGGGGGCCAGATACGCAGTATTTT.

Details on this clonotype: The junction does not match germline at one end; this may be a read error. This rearrangement joins TRBV12-3 or TRBV12-4 to TRBJ1-5; no reliable D call. CDR3 size: 12 residues. CDR3: CANSPSSQPQHF. In DNA form, the CDR3 reads TGTGCCAACAGTCCCTCCTCTCAGCCCCAGCATTTT.

The V gene is TRBV18, the J gene TRBJ2-1; TRBD2 matches at 9 bases. The CDR3 is 15 amino acids. CDR1 is KGHSH and CDR2 is LQKENI in the germline V gene. Losses at the gene ends were 2 bases for V and 3 bases for J; bases not matched to a gene: 2. CDR3 protein: CASSPRTSDYNEQFF. CDR3 DNA: TGTGCCAGCTCACCAAGGACTAGCGACTACAATGAGCAGTTCTTC.

The chain couples TRBV18 to TRBJ1-1; D gene ambiguous. The germline V and J ends were trimmed by 3 bases and 5 bases, with 7 bases remaining between them. There are 12 residues in the CDR3. From germline, CDR1 is KGHSH and CDR2 LQKENI. The CDR3 loop reads CASSPLTTEAFF. The CDR3 nucleotides read TGTGCCAGCTCACCGTTGACAACTGAAGCTTTCTTT.

This clonotype was seen a handful of times. V gene TRBV5-1 combines with J gene TRBJ1-2; the D gene is possibly TRBD1 (5 bases). The CDR3 is 14 residues long. The germline CDR1 and CDR2 sequences are SGHRS and YFSETQ. V was shortened by 4 bases and J by 7 bases, with 17 bases between the two germline ends. In nucleotides, the CDR3 is TGCGCCAGCAGCCTCCCAGGAGGGGAGACTGGCTACACCTTC. It yields the protein CASSLPGGETGYTF.

This clonotype was observed a few times. This sequence joins TRBV11-3 and TRBJ2-1; D perhaps matches TRBD2 (6 bases). The CDR3 contains 14 residues. Germline CDR1 reads SGHNT; CDR2 reads YENEEA. V lost 5 bases and J 7 bases, leaving 15 bases between the germline ends. CDR3 sequence: CASSPPGVQNEQFF. The CDR3 DNA is TGTGCCAGCAGCCCCCCGGGGGTCCAAAATGAGCAGTTCTTC.

V usage is TRBV28 and J usage is TRBJ1-1, with D perhaps matching TRBD1 (5 bases). Germline CDR1 MDHEN, CDR2 SYDVKM. The CDR3 is made up of 15 amino acids. V lost 4 bases, J lost 10 bases, and 22 bases lay in between. The CDR3 region is CASSSSTTGDERAFF. The CDR3 DNA is TGTGCCAGCAGTTCCTCCACGACTGGGGACGAACGAGCTTTCTTT.

The chain links TRBV18 to TRBJ2-5; D gene uncertain. Trimming stripped 2 bases from V and 2 bases from J, with 9 bases between. Germline CDR1 KGHSH, CDR2 LQKENI. The CDR3 has 14 residues. CDR3 nucleotide sequence: TGTGCCAGCTCACCAAGTGGACCTCAAGAGACCCAGTACTTC. Encoded protein: CASSPSGPQETQYF.

This clonotype was seen at least ten times. J is TRBJ2-2 and V is TRBV12-3 or TRBV12-4; D not certain. The ends were cut back, 5 bases at V and 6 bases at J, with 7 bases in the middle. This CDR3 is built from 12 residues. The CDR3 protein is CASSPVPGELFF. The CDR3 nucleotides are TGTGCCAGCAGTCCAGTCCCCGGGGAGCTGTTTTTT.

This clonotype was recorded at least ten times. The rearrangement uses TRBV14 and TRBJ1-1, with a possible D match to TRBD1 (5 bases). Germline CDR1 reads SGHDN; CDR2 reads FVKESK. The CDR3 consists of 13 residues. V lost 2 bases to trimming and J lost 5 bases, with 9 bases between them. The CDR3, as DNA: TGTGCCAGCAGCCAACTCCAGGGTACTGAAGCTTTCTTT. Residues: CASSQLQGTEAFF.

This clonotype has at least ten counts. The chain combines TRBV12-3 or TRBV12-4 with TRBJ1-1; the match to TRBD1 covers 7 bases. With 7 bases clipped from V and 2 bases from J, the junction kept 7 bases outside the gene matches. The CDR3 length is 14 residues. CDR3 in DNA: TGTGCCAGCAAGATCCGACAGGGTAACACTGAAGCTTTCTTT. This codes for CASKIRQGNTEAFF.

This clonotype was observed at least ten times. The chain combines TRBV6-1 with TRBJ2-2; 12 nucleotides agree with TRBD2. The germline V gene has CDR1 MNHNS and CDR2 SASEGT. This CDR3 comprises 15 residues. With 4 bases clipped from V and 6 bases from J, the junction kept 3 bases outside the gene matches. This CDR3 reads CASSAGTSGSGELFF. As DNA, the CDR3 is TGTGCCAGCAGTGCTGGGACTAGCGGGTCCGGGGAGCTGTTTTTT.

Turning to this clonotype: The CDR3 ends on some other residue instead of the conserved phenylalanine or tryptophan, so this is likely a read error. This chain links TRBV28 with TRBJ2-7; weak D call: TRBD1 (7 bases). CDR3 length: 13 residues. From germline, CDR1 is MDHEN and CDR2 SYDVKM. Trimming cost V 6 bases and J 6 bases, with 15 bases left between them. CDR3 sequence: CASSPRQGGEQYI. DNA for the CDR3: TGTGCCAGCAGCCCCCGACAGGGAGGCGAGCAGTACATC.

This clonotype was seen a handful of times. This rearrangement joins TRBV6-5 to TRBJ2-5; D tentatively fits TRBD1 or TRBD2 (5 bases each). Trimming shortened V by 2 bases and J by 8 bases, and 18 bases separated the two germline ends. Germline V gives CDR1 MNHEY, CDR2 SVGAGI. CDR3 size: 15 residues. The CDR3 region has the DNA TGTGCCAGCAGTTACGGTACAGGCCGGGGACGAACCCAGTACTTC. This translates into CASSYGTGRGRTQYF.

This clonotype was counted between two and nine times. This chain joins TRBV6-2 or TRBV6-3 and TRBJ2-7; tentatively, D is TRBD2 (6 bases). CDR3 length: 12 amino acids. The germline gives CDR1 MNHEY, CDR2 SVGEGT. V gave up 4 bases and J gave up 6 bases, with 10 bases separating them. The CDR3 protein is CASSWREVEQYF. CDR3 bases: TGTGCCAGCAGTTGGAGGGAAGTCGAGCAGTACTTC.